This T cell receptor beta chain appears in the sequencing data of a study of T cell repertoires in cytomegalovirus infection. This CDR3 is 14 amino acids long. V was pared by 2 bases and J by 6 bases, with 11 bases between. Germline-derived CDR1 and CDR2 are SGHTA and FQGTGA. Each CDR3 protein gets one entry after TCRdb re-called the reads with MiXCR. The sample carries more than 250,000 distinct CDR3 sequences, about 25% recorded once. This clonotype has a count of ten or more. Its antigen is unidentified. The source is a human donor in good health (CMV status not recorded). Some clones in this sample may be carry-over from other donors' samples. The sample in question was cultured PBMCs, obtained from culture after CMV antigen stimulation. V is TRBV7-3 and J is TRBJ2-1; D might be TRBD1 (6 bases). CDR3 region: CASSLWTETNEQFF. DNA of the CDR3: TGTGCCAGCAGCTTATGGACAGAGACCAATGAGCAGTTCTTC.